This T cell receptor beta chain was recovered during a study of blood T cell repertoires in COVID-19. Study-wide background: The analysed material was cDNA or gDNA that came from T cells, B-cell-depleted T cells, or PBMCs.

V was clipped by 7 bases and J by 4 bases, with 8 bases between them. Germline V lookup: CDR1 MNHEY, CDR2 SMNVEV (reference sequence). This CDR3 is built from 12 residues. In terms of age and location, participants ranged from about 18 to 95 years and lived in about two dozen US areas. Repertoires were generated with immunoSEQ multiplex PCR, while TCRdb's copy carries only in-frame clones and drops some. The profile covers around 300,000 clones, with about 90% appearing a single time and 1.7% taken by the ten largest. The sequenced sample consisted of PBMCs or T cells enriched from blood (not recorded which). The gene calls are TRBV27 and TRBJ2-1; D unclear. The receptor comes from a woman under 30 with acute COVID-19. CDR3 in amino acids: CASISKYNEQFF. The DNA of the CDR3 is TGTGCCAGCATTAGTAAATACAATGAGCAGTTCTTC.